This record covers a single TCR beta chain. This record belongs to a study of OX40 agonist ivuxolimab in advanced cancers. Generated by immunoSEQ multiplex PCR, the TCRdb table keeps only in-frame clones and is missing some. The table shows around 72,000 clones, with 65% to 85% occurring only once. The V end was cut by 0 bases, the J end by 2 bases, with 8 bases between. The CDR3 runs to 14 residues. The V gene's germline CDR1 is GTSNPN and CDR2 SVGIG (reference sequence). The TCR comes from an adult with an advanced solid tumor such as melanoma, head and neck, liver or kidney cancer. V and J are TRBV30 and TRBJ1-5; D unclear. The source was CD4+ or CD8+ T cells sorted from blood, collected in a trial of the OX40 agonist ivuxolimab. CDR3 DNA sequence: TGTGCCTGGAGTGTTGGGGATGGCAATCAGCCCCAGCATTTT. Amino acid sequence: CAWSVGDGNQPQHF.